A single sample gave rise to the 16 T cell receptor beta chains below, sequenced in a study of blood T cell repertoires in COVID-19 (dated by TCRdb to the early 2020s). Libraries came from the immunoSEQ multiplex PCR assay. The immuneACCESS repertoire file appears here via TCRdb, limited to in-frame rearrangements. These files lack a portion of the clones; in checked studies, under half of the deficit traces to unresolved V genes, and the cause of the others is not known. This sample comprises roughly 410,000 clones, 89% of them detected only once. The leading ten clones occupy approximately 1.2% of the sample. The sample consisted of peripheral blood. These TCRs come from a man in his forties with acute or convalescent COVID-19.

This clone has a handful of counts. In nucleotides, the CDR3 is TGCGCCAGCAGCTCGGGACAGACTGATTCACCCCTCCACTTT. Its translation is CASSSGQTDSPLHF. The rearrangement uses TRBV5-1 and TRBJ1-6; 7 bases align to TRBD1. Trimming took 3 bases from V and 8 from J; bases not matched to a gene: 5. The germline gives CDR1 SGHRS, CDR2 YFSETQ. The CDR3 is made up of 14 amino acids.

The chain is built from TRBV3-1 (or the pseudogene TRBV3-2) and TRBJ2-1, with 10 bases identical to TRBD1. From germline, CDR1 is LGHDT and CDR2 YNNKEL (reference sequence). The ends lost 3 bases at V and 6 bases at J; junction bases unmatched: 8. CDR3 length: 16 amino acids. CDR3 in DNA: TGTGCCAGCAGCCACTTCCGGGACAGGGGTCTCAATGAGCAGTTCTTC. Protein sequence: CASSHFRDRGLNEQFF.

V gene TRBV6-2 or TRBV6-3 combines with J gene TRBJ1-2; 9 bases match TRBD1. Germline V gene lookup returns CDR1 MNHEY and CDR2 SVGEGT. The V segment lost 5 bases and the J segment 3 bases; nucleotides outside the gene matches: 1. This CDR3 has 13 amino acids. The CDR3 region is CASSRDRDYGYTF. CDR3 DNA: TGTGCCAGCAGTCGGGACAGGGACTATGGCTACACCTTC.

This sequence joins TRBV7-8 and TRBJ1-6, with TRBD1 matching 12 bases. The germline gives CDR1 SGHVS, CDR2 FQNEAQ. V gave up 6 bases and J gave up 5 bases; unmatched junction bases: 5. The CDR3 sequence is 16 residues long. The CDR3 reads CASRGQGASNNSPLHF. CDR3 sequence (DNA): TGTGCCAGCAGGGGACAGGGGGCTTCGAATAATTCACCCCTCCACTTT. The full variable domain, its missing parts supplied by reference TRBV7-8 and TRBJ1-6, is GAGVSQSPRYKVAKRGQDVALRCDPISGHVSLFWYQQALGQGPEFLTYFQNEAQLDKSGLPSDRFFAERPEGSVSTLKIQRTQQEDSAVYLCASRGQGASNNSPLHFGNGTRLTVT.

V and J are TRBV6-5 and TRBJ2-7; 7 bases map to TRBD2. Germline V gene data show CDR1 as MNHEY and CDR2 as SVGAGI. Trimming cost V 6 bases and J 2 bases; bases outside gene matches: 10. The CDR3 spans 15 residues. The CDR3 nucleotides read TGTGCCAGCAGATCTAGCGGCTCACCCCCCTACGAGCAGTACTTC. It codes for CASRSSGSPPYEQYF.

V and J are TRBV18 and TRBJ1-1, with D tentatively TRBD1 (5 bases). From germline, CDR1 is KGHSH and CDR2 LQKENI. CDR3 length equals 16 residues. V was shortened by 4 bases and J by 7 bases, with 22 bases between the two germline ends. The CDR3 loop is CASSLRQTLRAFEAFF. DNA for the CDR3: TGTGCCAGCTCACTCAGACAAACACTCAGGGCCTTTGAAGCTTTCTTT.

The chain combines TRBV5-1 with TRBJ1-6; D ambiguous. CDR1 and CDR2 from the germline V gene are SGHRS and YFSETQ. This CDR3 region has 13 residues. Trimming took off 6 bases at V and 6 bases at J, with 10 bases between the two ends. CDR3 sequence reads: CASTGRSNSPLHF. For the CDR3, the DNA is TGCGCCAGCACCGGGAGATCTAATTCACCCCTCCACTTT.

The genes are TRBV13 and TRBJ2-7; 11 positions match TRBD2. The V gene end was trimmed by 5 bases and the J gene end by 4 bases; junction bases not matched to a gene: 1. There are 13 residues in the CDR3. Looked up from germline, CDR1 is PRHDT and CDR2 is FYEKMQ (reference sequence). The CDR3 here is CASSLAGGYEQYF. The CDR3 DNA sequence: TGTGCCAGCAGCCTAGCGGGAGGTTACGAGCAGTACTTC.

V and J are TRBV2 and TRBJ2-7; 8 nucleotides align to TRBD1. J gave up 3 bases and V 2 bases, and 3 bases lay outside the gene matches. CDR1 and CDR2 (germline): SNHLY, FYNNEI. This CDR3 has 14 amino acids. The CDR3 loop is CASSEWDRIYEQYF. The CDR3 bases are TGTGCCAGCAGTGAATGGGACAGGATCTACGAGCAGTACTTC.

This rearrangement joins TRBV9 to TRBJ1-2; 7 bases match TRBD1. V dropped 5 bases and J dropped 3; count of bases not matched to a gene: 10. CDR1 is SGDLS, CDR2 YYNGEE, per germline. CDR3 size: 15 residues. The CDR3 reads CASSPSGGSDYGYTF. The CDR3 nucleotides read TGTGCCAGCAGTCCTTCAGGGGGATCAGACTATGGCTACACCTTC.

V and J are TRBV7-9 and TRBJ1-1; D is perhaps TRBD1 (5 bases). The V end was cut by 0 bases, the J end by 6 bases, with 23 bases between. The CDR3 contains 18 residues. Germline CDR1 and CDR2: SEHNR and FQNEAQ (reference sequence). The CDR3 DNA reads as TGTGCCAGCAGCTTAGCAACTCACGCAGGTGCGGGGGTCGCTGAAGCTTTCTTT. Its protein is CASSLATHAGAGVAEAFF.

V is TRBV27 and J is TRBJ2-7; TRBD1 agrees at 9 bases. The CDR3 spans 16 residues. V lost 3 bases, J lost 7 bases, and 13 bases stayed unmatched. Germline lookup yields CDR1 MNHEY and CDR2 SMNVEV (reference sequence). The CDR3 region has the DNA TGTGCCAGCAGTTTCCTAGGGACAGGGACGCGAGGGGAGCAGTACTTC. This translates into CASSFLGTGTRGEQYF.

The chain employs TRBV5-4 and TRBJ1-1, with D possibly being TRBD1 (5 bases). The CDR3 runs 15 residues. Between the trimmed V and J ends, which lost 5 bases and 4 bases, there was a span of 18 bases. CDR1 SGHNT and CDR2 YYREEE come from the germline V gene (reference sequence). The CDR3 nucleotides read TGTGCCAGCAGTTACCCGAAGGAGGGGCCCACTGAAGCTTTCTTT. This gives the protein CASSYPKEGPTEAFF. The whole variable domain, filled in from reference TRBV5-4 and TRBJ1-1, reads ETGVTQSPTHLIKTRGQQVTLRCSSQSGHNTVSWYQQALGQGPQFIFQYYREEENGRGNFPPRFSGLQFPNYSSELNVNALELDDSALYLCASSYPKEGPTEAFFGQGTRLTVV.

This rearrangement joins TRBV30 to TRBJ2-7; 7 positions agree with TRBD1. J lost 2 bases, V lost 3 bases, and 7 bases had no gene match. Per germline, CDR1 GTSNPN and CDR2 SVGIG (reference sequence). CDR3 size: 14 residues. The CDR3 bases are TGTGCCTGGAGCACCGGGACAGTAGCCTACGAGCAGTACTTC. Translation: CAWSTGTVAYEQYF.

The chain is built from TRBV15 and TRBJ2-3; 8 nucleotides align to TRBD2. CDR1 is LNHNV and CDR2 is YYDKDF in the germline V gene (reference sequence). This CDR3 is built from 15 residues. The V gene end was trimmed by 6 bases and the J gene end by 6 bases; junction bases not matched to a gene: 11. The CDR3 region has the DNA TGTGCCACCAGTCCCCGAGCGGGAGAGTCGGATACGCAGTATTTT. This encodes CATSPRAGESDTQYF.

The V gene is TRBV6-5, the J gene TRBJ1-1; the D gene is possibly TRBD1 (6 bases). This CDR3 region has 11 residues. Deletions cut 2 bases from V and 8 bases from J, with 6 bases between. From germline, CDR1 is MNHEY and CDR2 SVGAGI. The CDR3, as DNA: TGTGCCAGCAGTTACAGGGGGGAAGCTTTCTTT. Translating gives CASSYRGEAFF.